The 32 T cell receptor beta chains below come from one sample, sequenced in a study of blood T cell repertoires in COVID-19. The method was immunoSEQ multiplex PCR; TCRdb's version includes in-frame clones alone and lacks a portion of them. The table has about 120,000 clones, approximately 80% seen once. The sequencing input was peripheral blood. These TCRs come from a man aged 50 to 59 with acute or convalescent COVID-19.

A few counts support this clone. CDR3 nucleotides: TGCGCCAGCAGCTTGCCCGGGGGCGAGCAGTACTTC. Protein: CASSLPGGEQYF. The chain is built from TRBV5-1 and TRBJ2-7; D might be TRBD2 (6 bases). Germline V gene lookup returns CDR1 SGHRS and CDR2 YFSETQ. CDR3 length equals 12 residues. V gave up 1 base and J gave up 6 bases, with 8 bases separating them.

This sequence joins TRBV6-6 and TRBJ2-7; 7 bases line up with TRBD2. Looked up from germline, CDR1 is MNHNY and CDR2 is SVGAGI (reference sequence). J gave up 6 bases and V 0 bases, and 5 bases lay outside the gene matches. The CDR3 runs to 14 residues. The CDR3 sequence is CASSYSGLEGEQYF. The CDR3 DNA is TGTGCCAGCAGTTACTCAGGACTAGAAGGCGAGCAGTACTTC.

J is TRBJ2-1 and V is TRBV4-1, with 12 positions matching TRBD2. V was pared by 2 bases and J by 5 bases, with 1 base of the junction left unmatched. This CDR3 region has 15 residues. Germline CDR1 is MGHRA and CDR2 is YSYEKL. The CDR3 DNA reads as TGCGCCAGCAGCCAACTAGCGGGAGGGGACAATGAGCAGTTCTTC. As protein: CASSQLAGGDNEQFF.

This chain joins TRBV7-9 and TRBJ1-5, with D maybe TRBD1 (5 bases). The V and J ends lost 2 bases and 0 bases respectively, with 8 bases between them. Germline V gives CDR1 SEHNR, CDR2 FQNEAQ (reference sequence). The CDR3 is 15 amino acids. The CDR3 loop is CASSLSQGSNQPQHF. In nucleotides, the CDR3 is TGTGCCAGCAGCTTAAGCCAGGGTAGCAATCAGCCCCAGCATTTT.

Concerning this clone itself: Other DNA sequences within the sample encode an identical CDR3. J is TRBJ1-5 and V is TRBV5-1, with 10 bases fitting TRBD1. V lost 4 bases to trimming and J lost 5 bases; unmatched junction nucleotides: 3. CDR3 length equals 14 residues. From germline, CDR1 is SGHRS and CDR2 YFSETQ. CDR3 in amino acids: CASSRTGGDQPQHF. CDR3 coding DNA: TGCGCCAGCAGCCGGACAGGGGGGGATCAGCCCCAGCATTTT.

V usage is TRBV5-1 and J usage is TRBJ2-3, with no clear D. This CDR3 spans 11 amino acids. The V and J ends lost 7 bases and 2 bases respectively, with 5 bases between them. Per germline, CDR1 SGHRS and CDR2 YFSETQ. CDR3 amino acids: CASGNTDTQYF. The DNA of the CDR3 is TGCGCCAGCGGCAACACAGATACGCAGTATTTT.

V gene TRBV7-9 combines with J gene TRBJ1-4; D is unresolved. This CDR3 contains 13 residues. Germline V gene data show CDR1 as SEHNR and CDR2 as FQNEAQ (reference sequence). Trimming took 5 bases from V and 7 from J, leaving 11 bases between them. In DNA form, the CDR3 reads TGTGCCAGCAGCGGCCTTGAGGTTGAAAAACTGTTTTTT. Its translation is CASSGLEVEKLFF. The full variable domain, its missing parts supplied by reference TRBV7-9 and TRBJ1-4, is DTGVSQNPRHKITKRGQNVTFRCDPISEHNRLYWYRQTLGQGPEFLTYFQNEAQLEKSRLLSDRFSAERPKGSFSTLEIQRTEQGDSAMYLCASSGLEVEKLFFGSGTQLSVL.

The CDR3 region is CASSLATGTVYNEQFF. In DNA, the CDR3 is TGTGCCAGCAGCTTAGCCACCGGGACAGTCTACAATGAGCAGTTCTTC. This chain uses TRBV5-8 with TRBJ2-1; the match to TRBD1 covers 7 bases. CDR1 is SGHTS, CDR2 YDEGEE, per germline. The length of the CDR3 is 16 residues. Germline trimming cut 2 bases from V and 3 bases from J; bases unmatched to any gene: 8.

DNA for the CDR3: TGTGCCACCAGTGAGGCGAGACAGGGCTGGAATCAGCCCCAGCATTTT. Its protein is CATSEARQGWNQPQHF. V gene TRBV24-1 combines with J gene TRBJ1-5; TRBD1 matches 7 bases. V shed 4 bases and J 4 bases; nucleotides not matched to a gene: 9. CDR3 length: 16 amino acids. Per the germline V gene, CDR1 is KGHDR and CDR2 is SFDVKD.

The chain has TRBV3-1 (or the pseudogene TRBV3-2) and TRBJ2-1, with TRBD2 matching 7 bases. In germline, CDR1 is LGHDT, CDR2 YNNKEL (reference sequence). The junction had 9 bases not matched to a gene; V was cut back by 1 base and J by 12 bases. This CDR3 comprises 14 residues. The chain's CDR3 is CASSQGRSSGGQFF. Here the CDR3 DNA reads TGTGCCAGCAGCCAAGGACGGTCCTCGGGGGGGCAGTTCTTC.

J is TRBJ1-4 and V is TRBV6-5, with TRBD1 as a possible D gene (6 bases). V shed 2 bases and J shed 3 bases, with 10 bases lying between them. The CDR3 is 15 residues long. Looked up from germline, CDR1 is MNHEY and CDR2 is SVGAGI. The CDR3 nucleotides are TGTGCCAGCAGTTACGGGGCAGGGGCTAATGAAAAACTGTTTTTT. This codes for CASSYGAGANEKLFF.

This clone was seen a handful of times. This chain uses TRBV4-1 with TRBJ2-7, with 8 bases that match TRBD1. The V and J ends lost 1 base and 2 bases, in that order; junction bases with no gene match: 7. CDR1 and CDR2 from the germline V gene are MGHRA and YSYEKL. The CDR3 has 16 residues. In DNA, the CDR3 is TGCGCCAGCAGCCAAGGGACAGGGCTTAGGACCTACGAGCAGTACTTC. Translation gives CASSQGTGLRTYEQYF.

The V gene is TRBV7-3, the J gene TRBJ2-1; D uncertain. The germline V and J ends were trimmed by 5 bases and 7 bases, with 12 bases remaining between them. The V gene's germline CDR1 is SGHTA and CDR2 FQGTGA. The length of the CDR3 is 13 residues. As DNA, the CDR3 is TGTGCCAGCAGCGTCGGCTCCGGGAATGAGCAGTTCTTC. The encoded protein is CASSVGSGNEQFF.

J is TRBJ2-7 and V is TRBV5-4; 9 bases map to TRBD2. The CDR3 consists of 14 residues. The junction had 0 bases not matched to a gene; V was cut back by 0 bases and J by 2 bases. The germline V gene has CDR1 SGHNT and CDR2 YYREEE (reference sequence). CDR3 sequence (DNA): TGTGCCAGCAGCTTGGCTAGCGGGGCCTACGAGCAGTACTTC. Amino acids: CASSLASGAYEQYF.

The CDR3 region is CASSLLNRETQYF. CDR3 nucleotide sequence: TGTGCCAGCAGTTTACTTAACCGGGAGACCCAGTACTTC. The V and J genes are TRBV27 and TRBJ2-5; no definite D call. The CDR3 extends over 13 amino acids. The germline V and J ends were trimmed by 2 bases and 5 bases, with 9 bases remaining between them. Germline-derived CDR1 and CDR2 are MNHEY and SMNVEV (reference sequence).

The chain is built from TRBV24-1 and TRBJ2-2; 9 positions agree with TRBD1. Per germline, CDR1 KGHDR and CDR2 SFDVKD. Trimming cost V 8 bases and J 4 bases; bases outside gene matches: 4. This CDR3 contains 14 residues. CDR3 sequence (DNA): TGTGCCACCAAAAGACAGGGGGGCACCGGGGAGCTGTTTTTT. Translating gives CATKRQGGTGELFF.

The gene calls are TRBV11-1 and TRBJ2-1, with TRBD2 as a possible D gene (5 bases). This CDR3 spans 13 amino acids. The ends were cut back, 4 bases at V and 6 bases at J, with 10 bases in the middle. The germline V gene encodes CDR1 SGHAT and CDR2 FQDESV (reference sequence). The CDR3 DNA sequence: TGTGCCAGCAGCTGGACGGGGAGCAATGAGCAGTTCTTC. This translates into CASSWTGSNEQFF.

This sequence joins TRBV5-4 and TRBJ2-1; unclear D gene. V was cut by 1 base and J by 8 bases, with 16 bases left in between. This CDR3 has 15 residues. CDR1 SGHNT and CDR2 YYREEE come from the germline V gene (reference sequence). The CDR3 region has the DNA TGTGCCAGCAGCTTGCGTGTACTTCAAATGGATGAGCAGTTCTTC. Protein product: CASSLRVLQMDEQFF.

J is TRBJ1-5 and V is TRBV27; D is unclear. The length of the CDR3 is 17 residues. Between the trimmed V and J ends, which lost 2 bases and 1 base, there was a span of 15 bases. Germline CDR1 is MNHEY and CDR2 is SMNVEV (reference sequence). The DNA for the CDR3 is TGTGCCAGCAGTTTAAAGGCACGGGGAATGAGCAATCAGCCCCAGCATTTT. As protein: CASSLKARGMSNQPQHF.

This rearrangement joins TRBV27 to TRBJ2-7; a weak D match, TRBD2 (5 bases). The ends were cut back, 0 bases at V and 10 bases at J, with 16 bases in the middle. This CDR3 is built from 14 residues. Germline assignment: CDR1 MNHEY and CDR2 SMNVEV (reference sequence). CDR3 region: CASSLSSRAGGQYF. In DNA form, the CDR3 reads TGTGCCAGCAGTTTATCATCTCGGGCAGGAGGACAGTACTTC.

The CDR3 region has the DNA TGTGCCAGCAGGATCGCCGGGACAGGGGTCGGTCCCCAGCATTTT. Protein product: CASRIAGTGVGPQHF. The V gene is TRBV6-5, the J gene TRBJ1-5; 10 nucleotides align to TRBD1. Germline lookup yields CDR1 MNHEY and CDR2 SVGAGI. V lost 6 bases, J lost 10 bases, and 12 bases stayed unmatched. The CDR3 extends over 15 amino acids.

The CDR3 protein is CSVARDRDTDTQYF. CDR3 bases: TGCAGCGTTGCCAGGGACAGGGACACAGATACGCAGTATTTT. The gene calls are TRBV29-1 and TRBJ2-3, with 9 bases lining up with TRBD1. CDR3 length equals 14 residues. The germline V gene encodes CDR1 SQVTM and CDR2 ANQGSEA. The trim removed 4 bases at V and 2 bases at J, leaving 4 bases unmatched.

The V gene is TRBV19, the J gene TRBJ2-2, with D perhaps TRBD2 (5 bases). The CDR3 is 14 residues long. CDR1 is LNHDA and CDR2 is SQIVND in the germline V gene (reference sequence). The V end was cut by 2 bases, the J end by 5 bases, with 9 bases between. The CDR3 DNA reads TGTGCCAGTAGTATAACATCGGGGACCGGGGAGCTGTTTTTT. Its translation is CASSITSGTGELFF.

The V gene is TRBV6-5, the J gene TRBJ2-7; D is possibly TRBD2 (7 bases). There are 14 residues in the CDR3. Germline CDR1 is MNHEY and CDR2 is SVGAGI. Trimming pared 8 bases from V and 2 bases from J, leaving 16 bases between. The CDR3 is CASRGRGSPYEQYF. The CDR3 bases are TGTGCCAGCCGGGGGCGGGGGAGCCCCTACGAGCAGTACTTC.

V usage is TRBV24-1 and J usage is TRBJ2-1, with 7 bases fitting TRBD1. V was clipped by 1 base and J by 0 bases; unmatched bases: 8. This CDR3 is built from 18 residues. CDR1 and CDR2 (germline): KGHDR, SFDVKD. CDR3 sequence: CATSDLGPGQDSYNEQFF. The CDR3 DNA follows: TGTGCCACCAGTGATTTAGGACCAGGACAGGACTCCTACAATGAGCAGTTCTTC.

The chain combines TRBV12-5 with TRBJ1-1; TRBD1 is a possible D gene (5 bases). The V gene lost 7 bases and the J gene lost 3 bases, with 9 bases spanning the gap. Germline-derived CDR1 and CDR2 are LGHNT and FRNRAP. The CDR3 is made up of 12 amino acids. The CDR3 region has the DNA TGTGCTAGTGCCTGGGGGGACACTGAAGCTTTCTTT. Translation gives CASAWGDTEAFF.

The chain is built from TRBV4-1 and TRBJ2-1, with 12 bases matching TRBD2. Germline values: CDR1 MGHRA, CDR2 YSYEKL. The CDR3 sequence is 17 residues long. V was clipped by 4 bases and J by 1 base; unmatched bases: 5. The CDR3 loop reads CASSPRTSGVSYNEQFF. The CDR3 DNA reads as TGCGCCAGCAGCCCGCGGACTAGCGGGGTTTCCTACAATGAGCAGTTCTTC.

The CDR3 region has the DNA TGTGCCAGTACCGAGGCCATGCTTTCCAAAAACATTCAGTACTTC. Amino acid sequence: CASTEAMLSKNIQYF. This chain uses TRBV19 with TRBJ2-4; D is unresolved. Germline V gene sequence: CDR1 LNHDA, CDR2 SQIVND (reference sequence). V was pared by 7 bases and J by 2 bases, with 15 bases between. The CDR3 consists of 15 residues.

V is TRBV11-3 and J is TRBJ1-6; no clear D. The CDR3 length is 14 residues. The V end lost 0 bases, the J end lost 7 bases, and 7 bases lay between the germline ends. CDR1 and CDR2 (germline): SGHNT, YENEEA. The chain's CDR3 is CASSLDFPNSPLHF. The CDR3 DNA reads TGTGCCAGCAGCTTAGACTTCCCCAATTCACCCCTCCACTTT.

The rearrangement uses TRBV28 and TRBJ2-3; a possible D gene is TRBD1 (5 bases). Looked up from germline, CDR1 is MDHEN and CDR2 is SYDVKM. The CDR3 totals 16 residues. The germline V and J ends were trimmed by 7 bases and 1 base, with 18 bases remaining between them. Here the CDR3 reads CASTDYWGAGTDTQYF. Here the CDR3 DNA reads TGTGCCAGCACTGATTACTGGGGCGCGGGCACAGATACGCAGTATTTT. The variable domain in full, completed from reference TRBV28 and TRBJ2-3, reads DVKVTQSSRYLVKRTGEKVFLECVQDMDHENMFWYRQDPGLGLRLIYFSYDVKMKEKGDIPEGYSVSREKKERFSLILESASTNQTSMYLCASTDYWGAGTDTQYFGPGTRLTVL.

J is TRBJ2-1 and V is TRBV10-1; TRBD1 aligns across 8 bases. The CDR3 has 16 amino acids. Germline trimming cut 0 bases from V and 2 bases from J; bases unmatched to any gene: 3. The germline CDR1 and CDR2 sequences are WNHNN and SYGVQD (reference sequence). CDR3 sequence reads: CASSESKQGAYNEQFF. The CDR3 DNA follows: TGCGCCAGCAGTGAGTCGAAACAGGGGGCCTACAATGAGCAGTTCTTC.

The rearrangement links TRBV2 to TRBJ1-1; D is unclear. The V and J ends lost 7 bases and 3 bases respectively, with 12 bases between them. The CDR3 covers 13 residues. Germline-derived CDR1 and CDR2 are SNHLY and FYNNEI. Written as DNA, the CDR3 is TGTGCCAGCACCTCAGGAGGGTACACTGAAGCTTTCTTT. Its translation is CASTSGGYTEAFF.